The 5 T cell receptor beta chains in this list originate from one sample, sequenced in a study of shared clonotypes between healthy human individuals. The table came from immunoSEQ multiplex PCR; TCRdb's copy has only in-frame clones and leaves some out. The data contain some 500,000 clones, 90% to 96% of them singletons. The specimen was naive CD4+ T cells sorted from blood. As to subset: CD45RA+ positively selected. The receptors were gathered from a young woman in good health.

This chain connects TRBV15 to TRBJ1-5, with D hard to call. Trimming took 0 bases from V and 4 from J, leaving 7 bases between them. CDR1 and CDR2 from the germline V gene are LNHNV and YYDKDF (reference sequence). The CDR3 contains 14 residues. The CDR3 bases are TGTGCCACCAGCAGAGATATTGGGAATCAGCCCCAGCATTTT. It yields the protein CATSRDIGNQPQHF.

The genes are TRBV27 and TRBJ2-5; D ambiguous. In germline, CDR1 is MNHEY, CDR2 SMNVEV (reference sequence). The V end lost 5 bases, the J end lost 6 bases, and 7 bases lay between the germline ends. This CDR3 has 11 amino acids. The CDR3 bases are TGTGCCAGCAGTAGAATCCAGACCCAGTACTTC. Translating it yields CASSRIQTQYF.

This chain uses TRBV28 with TRBJ2-5, with D unclear. Trimming cost V 6 bases and J 4 bases, with 15 bases left between them. CDR1 is MDHEN and CDR2 is SYDVKM in the germline V gene. The CDR3 runs 14 residues. In DNA, the CDR3 is TGTGCCAGCAGCCCGCTTTCCAAGGGAGAGACCCAGTACTTC. This gives the protein CASSPLSKGETQYF. Complete variable domain (other parts from reference TRBV28 and TRBJ2-5): DVKVTQSSRYLVKRTGEKVFLECVQDMDHENMFWYRQDPGLGLRLIYFSYDVKMKEKGDIPEGYSVSREKKERFSLILESASTNQTSMYLCASSPLSKGETQYFGPGTRLLVL.

This chain joins TRBV6-1 and TRBJ2-7, with TRBD2 identical over 7 bases. The V and J ends lost 1 base and 4 bases, in that order; junction bases with no gene match: 7. Looked up from germline, CDR1 is MNHNS and CDR2 is SASEGT. The CDR3 extends over 15 amino acids. The CDR3 DNA sequence: TGTGCCAGCAGTGAAGGGACTAGTTTCGTGTACGAGCAGTACTTC. Translating gives CASSEGTSFVYEQYF.

V gene TRBV2 combines with J gene TRBJ2-2; possible D gene TRBD2, 6 bases. The germline gives CDR1 SNHLY, CDR2 FYNNEI. Trimming took 10 bases from V and 6 from J, leaving 18 bases between them. This CDR3 region has 14 residues. This CDR3 is CATRRDQGSGELFF. Here the CDR3 DNA reads TGTGCCACACGGCGGGATCAGGGATCCGGGGAGCTGTTTTTT.